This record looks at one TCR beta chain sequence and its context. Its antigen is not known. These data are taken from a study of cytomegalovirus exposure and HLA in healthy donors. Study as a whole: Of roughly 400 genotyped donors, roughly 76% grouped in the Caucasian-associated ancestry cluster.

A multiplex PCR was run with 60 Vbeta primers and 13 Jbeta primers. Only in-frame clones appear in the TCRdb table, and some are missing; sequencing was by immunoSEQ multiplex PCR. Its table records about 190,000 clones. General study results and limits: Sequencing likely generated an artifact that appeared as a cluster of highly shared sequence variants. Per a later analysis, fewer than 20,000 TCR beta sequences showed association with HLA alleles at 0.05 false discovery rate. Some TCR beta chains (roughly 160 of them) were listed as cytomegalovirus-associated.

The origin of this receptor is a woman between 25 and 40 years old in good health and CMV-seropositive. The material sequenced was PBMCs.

CDR3 in DNA: TGTGCCAGTAGTATAGGGGTTCAGGGCACTGAAGCTTTCTTT. Amino acids: CASSIGVQGTEAFF. The rearrangement links TRBV19 to TRBJ1-1; tentatively, D is TRBD1 (5 bases). Trimming left V 1 base short and J 4 bases short, with 10 bases between. The CDR3 extends over 14 amino acids. Germline values: CDR1 LNHDA, CDR2 SQIVND (reference sequence).